The 7 T cell receptor beta chains below come from one sample, sequenced in a study of CD8+ T cells in alopecia areata (dated by TCRdb to the late 2010s). Receptor libraries were prepared by the immunoSEQ multiplex PCR assay. RNA was extracted from all samples and reverse transcribed into cDNA, which served as template for TCR sequencing. The table was pulled from immuneACCESS by TCRdb, which kept in-frame rearrangements only. Such tables lose some clones; where checked, under half of the loss comes from unresolved V genes, and the rest has no known cause. This sample is represented by about 90,000 clones; roughly two fifths of them were singletons. The top ten hold roughly 18% of the sample. The time point label, read with the paper, signifies: 24 weeks on oral tofacitinib. The sample's treatment or condition label, decoded: oral pan-JAK inhibitor, 5-10 mg twice daily. The sequences come from CD8+ T cells sorted from blood, collected at week 24, from a patient treated with tofacitinib. The origin of the receptors is a human donor with alopecia areata.

This clone occurred a few times. Written as DNA, the CDR3 is TGTGCCAGCAGCCGACCTACTAGTACTAGCACAGATACGCAGTATTTT. Its protein is CASSRPTSTSTDTQYF. This sequence joins TRBV7-2 and TRBJ2-3; possibly TRBD2 for D (5 bases). The CDR3 consists of 16 residues. Trimming pared 5 bases from V and 0 bases from J, leaving 15 bases between. From germline, CDR1 is SGHTA and CDR2 FQGNSA.

This chain links TRBV30 with TRBJ2-7; 9 nucleotides align to TRBD1. V dropped 2 bases and J dropped 2; count of bases not matched to a gene: 4. This CDR3 is 14 amino acids long. Germline-derived CDR1 and CDR2 are GTSNPN and SVGIG (reference sequence). The CDR3 nucleotides are TGTGCCTGGAGTTCCGGGACAGGGCCCTACGAGCAGTACTTC. Translating gives CAWSSGTGPYEQYF.

The genes are TRBV27 and TRBJ2-6, with no clear D. The length of the CDR3 is 11 residues. V was clipped by 8 bases and J by 1 base, with 0 bases between them. Germline V gives CDR1 MNHEY, CDR2 SMNVEV (reference sequence). Written as DNA, the CDR3 is TGTGCCAGCTCTGGGGCCAACGTCCTGACTTTC. Residues: CASSGANVLTF.

The V and J genes are TRBV28 and TRBJ2-7; D assignment may be TRBD1 or TRBD2 (6 bases each). The CDR3 has 15 amino acids. V was shortened by 7 bases and J by 2 bases, with 18 bases between the two germline ends. Per germline, CDR1 MDHEN and CDR2 SYDVKM. In DNA, the CDR3 is TGTGCCAGCACCAGGGCGAGGGGGGTCGCCTACGAGCAGTACTTC. This translates into CASTRARGVAYEQYF.

This clone was counted a few times. The rearrangement joins TRBV6-5 to TRBJ2-1, with D perhaps matching TRBD2 (6 bases). Germline CDR1 is MNHEY and CDR2 is SVGAGI. The CDR3 length is 14 residues. V was clipped by 4 bases and J by 1 base, with 8 bases between them. In nucleotides, the CDR3 is TGTGCCAGCAGTTCCAGCGGGTCCTACAATGAGCAGTTCTTC. This codes for CASSSSGSYNEQFF.

This clone was detected many times. V is TRBV28 and J is TRBJ1-2; D is undetermined. With 2 bases removed from V and 7 bases from J, the gap between germline ends came to 11 bases. Germline values: CDR1 MDHEN, CDR2 SYDVKM. This CDR3 region has 13 residues. This chain's CDR3 is CASSLKAEGGYTF. For the CDR3, the DNA is TGTGCCAGCAGTTTAAAGGCAGAGGGTGGCTACACCTTC.

The CDR3 coding sequence is TGTGCCAGCAGTGACCCAGGGGGCACCTACAATGAGCAGTTCTTC. Translated: CASSDPGGTYNEQFF. The chain employs TRBV2 and TRBJ2-1, with TRBD1 identical over 8 bases. The V gene end was trimmed by 3 bases and the J gene end by 2 bases; junction bases not matched to a gene: 3. Germline assignment: CDR1 SNHLY and CDR2 FYNNEI. The CDR3 loop spans 15 amino acids.